The following is a T cell receptor beta chain sequence with its context. The antigen is unknown. This could be a read error, since a much larger clone is one nucleotide away. The second PCR ran roughly 6 to 11 cycles with a sample-barcoded 5' primer and J-beta primers. A single record per CDR3 protein comes from TCRdb applying MiXCR to the 5' RACE reads. The table has about 810,000 distinct CDR3 sequences, about 37% seen once; the top ten hold 13%. The data originate from a study of blood T cells in healthy people across ages. Study context: About one barcoded beta molecule was captured per two T cells (by template switching). Regarding the study as a whole: PBMCs left unsorted prevented a conclusive naive versus antigen-experienced comparison. Significant beta diversity loss was already apparent by age approximately 38, declining roughly linearly. More naive CD4+ cells and higher diversity were found in long-lived than in aged donors.

The CDR3 loop spans 14 amino acids. CDR1 is LGHDT and CDR2 is YNNKEL in the germline V gene (reference sequence). The V gene is TRBV3-1, the J gene TRBJ2-3; D gene uncertain. The sequenced sample consisted of blood. The source of this sequence is a man in his late teens or twenties in good health. The CDR3 DNA is TGTGCCAGCAGCCATTCCCTGCGAACAGCTACGCAGTATTTT. Its translation is CASSHSLRTATQYF.